Listed below are T cell receptor beta chains from one sample, sequenced in a study of Graves' ophthalmopathy and Graves' hyperthyroidism. TCRdb fed the multiplex PCR reads into MiXCR, producing one record per CDR3 protein. The sample lists 500,000 to 800,000 distinct CDR3 sequences; under 50% were seen once. What was sequenced was peripheral blood. Source of these receptors: an adult man with Graves' ophthalmopathy. Each CDR3 is given with its conserved first and last residue. Fields, in order: V gene, clone size, J gene, D gene, CDR3 DNA, CDR3 protein. D genes are given only for firm matches. Some rows have no size entry. The others give once, few or many, or a class for an expanded clone.

TRBV10-3	.	TRBJ1-5	.	TGTGCCATCAGTGAAGAGGTTGGTGGAGCCGGGCATTTT	CAISEEVGGAGHF
TRBV4-3	.	TRBJ2-7	.	TGCGCCAGCAGCCCCTTGATGAGGGCCTACGAGCAGTACTTC	CASSPLMRAYEQYF
TRBV7-6	many	TRBJ1-2	.	TGTGCCAGCAGCGGGACGGAGAGAGGGGGTCCCTATGGCTACACCTTC	CASSGTERGGPYGYTF
TRBV7-2	many	TRBJ1-6	.	TGTGCCAGCAGCTTAGATGGGGCGCGATCACCCCTCCACTTT	CASSLDGARSPLHF
TRBV10-3	once	TRBJ1-5	.	TGTGCCATCAGCCTGGGAGGGGATCAGCCCCAGCATTTT	CAISLGGDQPQHF
TRBV2	many	TRBJ1-3	.	TGTGCCAGCAGTGAACTCGACACTGGAAACACCATATATTTT	CASSELDTGNTIYF
TRBV9	many	TRBJ1-2	TRBD1	TGTGCCAGCAGCGCCGGGACAGGGGGCGGTGGCTATGGCTACACCTTC	CASSAGTGGGGYGYTF
TRBV12-3/TRBV12-4	.	TRBJ1-1	.	TGTGCTAGAGGGGCAGGTAAGAACACTGAAGCTTTCTTT	CARGAGKNTEAFF
TRBV2	many	TRBJ1-4	.	TGTGCCAGCAGTGAACTGACAGAAAAGCGCGAAAAACTGTTTTTT	CASSELTEKREKLFF
TRBV24-1	.	TRBJ1-2	.	TGTGCCACCAGTGTAACTCCCCGGACCTACTATGGCTACACCTTC	CATSVTPRTYYGYTF
TRBV4-2	once	TRBJ1-1	.	TGTGCCAGCACCAGTACAAGGGAAGGCACTGAAGCTTTCTTT	CASTSTREGTEAFF
TRBV25-1	once	TRBJ2-5	TRBD2	TGTGCCAGCTCACCTAGCATCTTCGGACTAGCGGGAGGAGGGGAGACCCAGTACTTC	CASSPSIFGLAGGGETQYF
TRBV20-1	.	TRBJ2-2	TRBD2	TGCAGTGCTAGAATAGCGGGGGGGGAGCTGTTTTTT	CSARIAGGELFF
TRBV27	few	TRBJ1-2	.	TGTGCCAGCAGTTCTTTCAGAATGGATGGCTACACCTTC	CASSSFRMDGYTF
TRBV7-2	many	TRBJ1-5	.	TGTGCCAGCAGCCCAGAACGTCGGGGGCAACAGCCCCAGCATTTT	CASSPERRGQQPQHF